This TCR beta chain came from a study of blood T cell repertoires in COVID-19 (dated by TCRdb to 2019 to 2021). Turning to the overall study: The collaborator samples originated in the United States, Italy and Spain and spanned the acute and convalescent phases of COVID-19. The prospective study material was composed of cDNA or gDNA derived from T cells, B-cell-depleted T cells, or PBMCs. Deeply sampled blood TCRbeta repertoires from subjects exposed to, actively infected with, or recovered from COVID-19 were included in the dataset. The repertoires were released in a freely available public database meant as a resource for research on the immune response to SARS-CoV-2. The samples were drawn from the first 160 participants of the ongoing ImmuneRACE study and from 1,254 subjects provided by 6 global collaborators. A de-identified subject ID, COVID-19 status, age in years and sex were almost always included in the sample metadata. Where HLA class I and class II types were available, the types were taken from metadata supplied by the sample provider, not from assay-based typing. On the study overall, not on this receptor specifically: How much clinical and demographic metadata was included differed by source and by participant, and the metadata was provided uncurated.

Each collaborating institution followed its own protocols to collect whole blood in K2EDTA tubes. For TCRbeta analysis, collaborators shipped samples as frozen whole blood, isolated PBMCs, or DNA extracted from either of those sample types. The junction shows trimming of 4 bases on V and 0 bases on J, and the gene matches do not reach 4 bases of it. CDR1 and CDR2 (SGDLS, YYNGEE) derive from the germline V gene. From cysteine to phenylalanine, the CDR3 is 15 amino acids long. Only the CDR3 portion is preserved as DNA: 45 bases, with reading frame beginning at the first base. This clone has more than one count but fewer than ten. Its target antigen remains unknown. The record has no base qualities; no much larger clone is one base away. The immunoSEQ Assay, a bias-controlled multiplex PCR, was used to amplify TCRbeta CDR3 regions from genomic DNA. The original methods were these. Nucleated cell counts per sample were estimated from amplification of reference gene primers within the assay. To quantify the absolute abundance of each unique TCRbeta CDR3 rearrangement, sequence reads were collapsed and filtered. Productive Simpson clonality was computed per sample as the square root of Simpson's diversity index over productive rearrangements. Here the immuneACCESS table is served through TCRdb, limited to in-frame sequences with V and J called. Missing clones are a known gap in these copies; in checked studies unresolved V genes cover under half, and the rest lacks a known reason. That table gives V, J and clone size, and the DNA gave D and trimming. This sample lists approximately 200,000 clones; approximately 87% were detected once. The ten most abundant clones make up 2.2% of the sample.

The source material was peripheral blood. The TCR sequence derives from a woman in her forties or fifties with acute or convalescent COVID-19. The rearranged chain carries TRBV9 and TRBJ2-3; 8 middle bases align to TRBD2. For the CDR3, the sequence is CASSTGGASTDTQYF. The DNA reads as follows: TGTGCCAGCAGCACCGGGGGGGCTAGCACAGATACGCAGTATTTT. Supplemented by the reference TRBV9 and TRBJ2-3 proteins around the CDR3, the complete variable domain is DSGVTQTPKHLITATGQRVTLRCSPRSGDLSVYWYQQSLDQGLQFLIQYYNGEERAKGNILERFSAQQFPDLHSELNLSSLELGDSALYFCASSTGGASTDTQYFGPGTRLTVL.